One and the same sample provided the 4 T cell receptor beta chains below, sequenced in a study of cytomegalovirus exposure and HLA in healthy donors (dated by TCRdb to 2016 to 2017). The library was built by means of the immunoSEQ multiplex PCR assay. A mixture of 60 forward primers for TCR Vbeta segments and 13 reverse primers for TCR Jbeta segments was used in the multiplex PCR. Sourced from immuneACCESS, this table was stored by TCRdb with only in-frame sequences that have V and J called. A share of the clones is absent; for the studies checked, an unresolved V gene accounts for under half, and the remainder has no known explanation. The sample table lists fewer than 250,000 clones, over 65% of them with a count of one. The top ten hold over 0.55% of the sample. Material for sequencing was PBMCs. The receptors shown here come from a man aged 18-30 years in good health and CMV-seronegative.

The sample holds a few counts of this clone. The chain has TRBV6-5 and TRBJ2-3; maybe TRBD1 (6 bases). The CDR3 has 14 residues. V was trimmed by 6 bases and J by 0 bases, leaving 10 bases between them. CDR1 is MNHEY, CDR2 SVGAGI, per germline. CDR3 in amino acids: CASSLGQSTDTQYF. CDR3 nucleotide sequence: TGTGCCAGCAGCCTCGGACAGAGCACAGATACGCAGTATTTT.

The chain employs TRBV7-8 and TRBJ2-3, with no clear D. The CDR3 has 12 amino acids. V was trimmed by 5 bases and J by 0 bases, leaving 3 bases between them. Germline V gene sequence: CDR1 SGHVS, CDR2 FQNEAQ. DNA for the CDR3: TGTGCCAGCAGCGTAAGCACAGATACGCAGTATTTT. Translation gives CASSVSTDTQYF.

The CDR3 nucleotides are TGTGCCAGCAGACCCCTAGCGACCCAAACATTCTCCTACGAGCAGTACTTC. The encoded protein is CASRPLATQTFSYEQYF. This chain uses TRBV27 with TRBJ2-7; TRBD2 might be the D (6 bases). Germline V CDR1 and CDR2: MNHEY, SMNVEV (reference sequence). The V end was cut by 6 bases, the J end by 0 bases, with 21 bases between. There are 17 residues in the CDR3.

V is TRBV18 and J is TRBJ2-7, with D perhaps matching TRBD2 (5 bases). V was clipped by 3 bases and J by 6 bases, with 18 bases between them. The CDR3 sequence is 15 residues long. CDR1 KGHSH and CDR2 LQKENI come from the germline V gene. CDR3 sequence (DNA): TGTGCCAGCTCACCGGGCGGGCCTCCCACCCCCGAGCAGTACTTC. As protein: CASSPGGPPTPEQYF.